The 29 T cell receptor beta chains presented below share a single source sample, sequenced in a study of CD8+ T cells in alopecia areata. The treatment denotes: oral pan-JAK inhibitor, 5-10 mg twice daily. It was cDNA, reverse transcribed from extracted RNA, that served as the sequencing template. The data were produced by immunoSEQ multiplex PCR, yet TCRdb's version contains in-frame clones alone and is incomplete. The repertoire holds fewer than 250,000 clones, approximately 60% seen once, with approximately 0.63% in the top ten. Sequenced here: CD4+ T cells sorted from blood, sampled at week 4, from a patient treated with tofacitinib. All receptors come from a human donor with alopecia areata.

The genes are TRBV29-1 and TRBJ2-3; the D is unclear. Per germline, CDR1 SQVTM and CDR2 ANQGSEA. CDR3 length equals 12 residues. V shed 8 bases and J shed 3 bases, with 12 bases lying between them. Here the CDR3 reads CSHAVETDTQYF. CDR3 DNA sequence: TGCAGCCACGCGGTGGAAACAGATACGCAGTATTTT.

The V call is TRBV20-1, the J call TRBJ1-2; D is undetermined. The CDR3 contains 11 residues. CDR1 is DFQATT and CDR2 is SNEGSKA in the germline V gene (reference sequence). Trimming stripped 5 bases from V and 6 bases from J, with 10 bases between. This CDR3 reads CSARYLHGYTF. CDR3 in DNA: TGCAGTGCTCGCTATCTTCATGGCTACACCTTC.

V usage is TRBV18 and J usage is TRBJ2-7; the D call may be TRBD1 or TRBD2 (5 bases each). Germline loops: CDR1 KGHSH, CDR2 LQKENI. The CDR3 has 13 residues. V lost 4 bases, J lost 12 bases, and 19 bases lay in between. For the CDR3, the DNA is TGTGCCAGCTCACGGGCAGCGGAAGGGGATCCGTACTTC. The encoded protein is CASSRAAEGDPYF.

With respect to this clone: Other nucleotide sequences in the sample specify the same CDR3. This chain uses TRBV5-4 with TRBJ2-3; D possibly corresponds to TRBD2 (5 bases). Trimming pared 4 bases from V and 0 bases from J, leaving 9 bases between. The CDR3 is made up of 14 amino acids. The germline gives CDR1 SGHNT, CDR2 YYREEE (reference sequence). For the CDR3, the DNA is TGTGCCAGCAGCCCAAGCGGAAGCACAGATACGCAGTATTTT. It specifies CASSPSGSTDTQYF.

In this sample, this clone turned up a few times. This sequence joins TRBV27 and TRBJ2-7; D perhaps matches TRBD2 (9 bases). Between the trimmed V and J ends, which lost 5 bases and 2 bases, there was a span of 25 bases. The CDR3 is made up of 18 amino acids. Per germline, CDR1 MNHEY and CDR2 SMNVEV (reference sequence). The CDR3 loop is CASSPGTGRLAAAYEQYF. DNA of the CDR3: TGTGCCAGCAGTCCAGGGACAGGTCGACTAGCGGCGGCCTACGAGCAGTACTTC.

A single count supports this clone. The V gene is TRBV9, the J gene TRBJ2-2, with 7 bases identical to TRBD2. The trim removed 2 bases at V and 7 bases at J, leaving 8 bases unmatched. This CDR3 comprises 15 residues. CDR1 and CDR2 from the germline V gene are SGDLS and YYNGEE. The CDR3 nucleotides read TGTGCCAGCAGCGTCCGGGGAGCGGGGATCGGGGAGCTGTTTTTT. This translates into CASSVRGAGIGELFF. Drawing the rest from reference TRBV9 and TRBJ2-2, the complete variable domain is DSGVTQTPKHLITATGQRVTLRCSPRSGDLSVYWYQQSLDQGLQFLIQYYNGEERAKGNILERFSAQQFPDLHSELNLSSLELGDSALYFCASSVRGAGIGELFFGEGSRLTVL.

This chain joins TRBV6-6 and TRBJ2-5; a weak D match, TRBD2 (5 bases). The V end lost 7 bases, the J end lost 1 base, and 10 bases lay between the germline ends. The CDR3 sequence is 13 residues long. Germline values: CDR1 MNHNY, CDR2 SVGAGI (reference sequence). The CDR3 sequence: CASIASGQETQYF. In nucleotides, the CDR3 is TGTGCCAGCATCGCCAGCGGCCAAGAGACCCAGTACTTC.

The table lists this clone with a few counts. The V and J genes are TRBV29-1 and TRBJ1-4; D remains unclear. The CDR3 runs 14 residues. The V end was cut by 8 bases, the J end by 5 bases, with 18 bases between. Per germline, CDR1 SQVTM and CDR2 ANQGSEA. CDR3 bases: TGCAGCTTCCGATACGGAGGCCAGAATGAAAAACTGTTTTTT. The encoded protein is CSFRYGGQNEKLFF.

V and J are TRBV7-3 and TRBJ2-1, with TRBD2 identical over 7 bases. The CDR3 extends over 15 amino acids. The V and J ends lost 2 bases and 4 bases, in that order; junction bases with no gene match: 5. CDR1 and CDR2 (germline): SGHTA, FQGTGA. CDR3 protein: CASSLWPSGYNEQFF. The DNA for the CDR3 is TGTGCCAGCAGCTTATGGCCTAGCGGATACAATGAGCAGTTCTTC.

The chain links TRBV6-5 to TRBJ1-2; D is uncertain. V lost 0 bases and J 8 bases, leaving 16 bases between the germline ends. The CDR3 spans 15 residues. Germline lookup yields CDR1 MNHEY and CDR2 SVGAGI. CDR3 bases: TGTGCCAGCAGTTACTCTGTCGTTCCGGGTGGCGGCTACACCTTC. This sequence encodes CASSYSVVPGGGYTF.

The chain uses TRBV9 and TRBJ2-2; D remains unclear. The CDR3 consists of 15 residues. V was pared by 0 bases and J by 3 bases, with 9 bases between. Germline V lookup: CDR1 SGDLS, CDR2 YYNGEE. The CDR3 reads CASSVGDGDTGELFF. The CDR3 nucleotides read TGTGCCAGCAGCGTAGGGGATGGGGACACCGGGGAGCTGTTTTTT.

The rearrangement links TRBV29-1 to TRBJ2-5, with 7 bases identical to TRBD2. The V gene end was trimmed by 0 bases and the J gene end by 7 bases; junction bases not matched to a gene: 5. Germline V CDR1 and CDR2: SQVTM, ANQGSEA. The CDR3 contains 13 residues. This CDR3 reads CSVEDGGGWTQYF. CDR3 DNA sequence: TGCAGCGTTGAAGATGGGGGGGGATGGACCCAGTACTTC.

This rearrangement joins TRBV9 to TRBJ2-5; a weak D match, TRBD2 (6 bases). The CDR3 is 14 amino acids. Germline CDR1 reads SGDLS; CDR2 reads YYNGEE. The V and J ends lost 4 bases and 5 bases respectively, with 15 bases between them. CDR3 DNA sequence: TGTGCCAGCAGCCCGCACGGGAGCGGTGAGACCCAGTACTTC. Its protein product is CASSPHGSGETQYF.

The V call is TRBV15, the J call TRBJ2-3; 12 nucleotides line up with TRBD2. Looked up from germline, CDR1 is LNHNV and CDR2 is YYDKDF (reference sequence). The junction had 3 bases not matched to a gene; V was cut back by 8 bases and J by 3 bases. The CDR3 consists of 14 residues. The DNA for the CDR3 is TGTGCCACCCGGACTAGCGGGATTACAGATACGCAGTATTTT. It specifies CATRTSGITDTQYF. Supplemented by reference TRBV15 and TRBJ2-3, the full variable domain reads DAMVIQNPRYQVTQFGKPVTLSCSQTLNHNVMYWYQQKSSQAPKLLFHYYDKDFNNEADTPDNFQSRRPNTSFCFLDIRSPGLGDTAMYLCATRTSGITDTQYFGPGTRLTVL.

This clone occurred a few times. The CDR3: CAWSVPSGRTYEQYF. CDR3 in DNA: TGTGCCTGGAGTGTCCCTAGCGGGAGAACCTACGAGCAGTACTTC. V and J are TRBV30 and TRBJ2-7; 10 bases agree with TRBD2. The CDR3 is 15 amino acids. CDR1 and CDR2 from the germline V gene are GTSNPN and SVGIG (reference sequence). V shed 0 bases, J shed 2 bases, and the junction held 4 bases outside the gene matches. The variable domain in full, completed from reference TRBV30 and TRBJ2-7, reads SQTIHQWPATLVQPVGSPLSLECTVEGTSNPNLYWYRQAAGRGLQLLFYSVGIGQISSEVPQNLSASRPQDRQFILSSKKLLLSDSGFYLCAWSVPSGRTYEQYFGPGTRLTVT.

The chain combines TRBV28 with TRBJ2-5; TRBD2 matches at 8 bases. Germline loops: CDR1 MDHEN, CDR2 SYDVKM. The CDR3 consists of 14 residues. V was pared by 11 bases and J by 5 bases, with 13 bases of the junction left unmatched. The CDR3 here is CAGGGAGDWETQYF. Here the CDR3 DNA reads TGTGCCGGGGGTGGAGCGGGAGACTGGGAGACCCAGTACTTC. Full variable domain (missing parts from reference TRBV28 and TRBJ2-5): DVKVTQSSRYLVKRTGEKVFLECVQDMDHENMFWYRQDPGLGLRLIYFSYDVKMKEKGDIPEGYSVSREKKERFSLILESASTNQTSMYLCAGGGAGDWETQYFGPGTRLLVL.

This sequence joins TRBV19 and TRBJ1-5; D gene ambiguous. The CDR3 spans 14 residues. V lost 5 bases and J lost 0, with 8 bases in between. Germline CDR1 and CDR2: LNHDA and SQIVND (reference sequence). CDR3 region: CASSGVNSNQPQHF. The CDR3 DNA sequence: TGTGCCAGTAGTGGTGTGAATAGCAATCAGCCCCAGCATTTT.

The rearrangement links TRBV30 to TRBJ1-3; no definite D call. The CDR3 is 15 amino acids. V was clipped by 3 bases and J by 1 base, with 13 bases between them. Germline assignment: CDR1 GTSNPN and CDR2 SVGIG (reference sequence). The CDR3 loop is CAWRGRYRSGNTIYF. CDR3 DNA: TGTGCCTGGAGGGGCCGGTATAGATCTGGAAACACCATATATTTT.

The table lists this clone with a few counts. This chain uses TRBV10-3 with TRBJ2-7; D could derive from TRBD1 or TRBD2 (5 bases each). There are 14 residues in the CDR3. Germline V gene data show CDR1 as ENHRY and CDR2 as SYGVKD. Trimming cost V 10 bases and J 6 bases, with 22 bases left between them. The CDR3 spells CATLPGTGLGEQYF. Written as DNA, the CDR3 is TGTGCCACGTTACCCGGGACCGGATTGGGCGAGCAGTACTTC.

The V gene is TRBV27, the J gene TRBJ1-5; D is unclear. CDR1 and CDR2 from the germline V gene are MNHEY and SMNVEV (reference sequence). Trimming pared 0 bases from V and 0 bases from J, leaving 15 bases between. CDR3 size: 18 residues. The CDR3 region is CASSLSVGGSHSNQPQHF. DNA for the CDR3: TGTGCCAGCAGTTTATCGGTAGGCGGCAGCCATAGCAATCAGCCCCAGCATTTT.

This clone was counted between two and nine times. In DNA, the CDR3 is TGTGCCAGCAGTTTTCCCCGGGACACCTACGAGCAGTACTTC. Translating it yields CASSFPRDTYEQYF. J is TRBJ2-7 and V is TRBV28, with TRBD1 as a possible D gene (6 bases). Trimming pared 3 bases from V and 2 bases from J, leaving 11 bases between. Germline V gene lookup returns CDR1 MDHEN and CDR2 SYDVKM. The CDR3 has 14 residues.

This clone turned up a few times. This chain connects TRBV6-5 to TRBJ2-7, with 9 bases identical to TRBD2. Losses at the gene ends were 7 bases for V and 9 bases for J; bases not matched to a gene: 7. This CDR3 contains 12 residues. Germline CDR1 MNHEY, CDR2 SVGAGI. As DNA, the CDR3 is TGTGCCAGCACCGCAGCGGGGGGACGGCAGTACTTC. Protein sequence: CASTAAGGRQYF.

This clone was seen just once. The chain is built from TRBV18 and TRBJ2-6; D might be TRBD2 (5 bases). The CDR3 spans 19 residues. V was trimmed by 0 bases and J by 0 bases, leaving 15 bases between them. Looked up from germline, CDR1 is KGHSH and CDR2 is LQKENI. This chain's CDR3 is CASSPPRRRPNSGANVLTF. CDR3 in DNA: TGTGCCAGCTCACCACCCCGGAGGAGGCCCAACTCTGGGGCCAACGTCCTGACTTTC.

This clone was found a few times. The chain couples TRBV5-1 to TRBJ2-7, with D possibly being TRBD2 (5 bases). There are 15 residues in the CDR3. The V end was cut by 4 bases, the J end by 7 bases, with 21 bases between. The germline gives CDR1 SGHRS, CDR2 YFSETQ. The CDR3 region is CASSPRMAQPGEQYF. For the CDR3, the DNA is TGCGCCAGCAGCCCCAGGATGGCCCAGCCGGGGGAGCAGTACTTC.

The genes are TRBV29-1 and TRBJ2-7, with D perhaps assigned TRBD1 or TRBD2 (6 bases each). The CDR3 has 12 amino acids. Germline CDR1 SQVTM, CDR2 ANQGSEA. With 5 bases removed from V and 4 bases from J, the gap between germline ends came to 12 bases. CDR3 DNA: TGCAGCGTTAAGGGGGGCGATTACGAGCAGTACTTC. Translation: CSVKGGDYEQYF.

The CDR3 nucleotides read TGTGCCAGCAGCGGGCCCTCTCAGGATCAGCCCCAGCATTTT. Protein sequence: CASSGPSQDQPQHF. The rearrangement uses TRBV9 and TRBJ1-5; no firm D call. The germline CDR1 and CDR2 sequences are SGDLS and YYNGEE. The CDR3 totals 14 residues. Trimming cost V 3 bases and J 5 bases, with 12 bases left between them.

The V gene is TRBV5-1, the J gene TRBJ2-7; 8 bases fit TRBD2. The CDR3 has 15 amino acids. The junction had 8 bases not matched to a gene; V was cut back by 3 bases and J by 3 bases. Germline V gives CDR1 SGHRS, CDR2 YFSETQ. CDR3 residues: CASSSTSGSLYEQYF. In DNA form, the CDR3 reads TGCGCCAGCAGCTCAACTAGCGGATCCCTCTACGAGCAGTACTTC.

The chain has TRBV29-1 and TRBJ1-2; weak D call: TRBD1 (6 bases). Germline V gene sequence: CDR1 SQVTM, CDR2 ANQGSEA. The CDR3 loop spans 14 amino acids. With 1 base removed from V and 4 bases from J, the gap between germline ends came to 13 bases. CDR3 nucleotides: TGCAGCGTTGAAGCCAAGGGGGGTTTCTATGGCTACACCTTC. Translation gives CSVEAKGGFYGYTF.

This clone was seen only a few times. This rearrangement joins TRBV6-1 to TRBJ1-5; D unclear. The V end was cut by 4 bases, the J end by 3 bases, with 10 bases between. Germline V gives CDR1 MNHNS, CDR2 SASEGT. The CDR3 runs to 14 residues. The CDR3: CASSGRWANQPQHF. CDR3 in DNA: TGTGCCAGCAGTGGCCGTTGGGCCAATCAGCCCCAGCATTTT.